What follows are 29 T cell receptor beta chains derived from one specimen sequenced in a study of T-cell memory formation after mild COVID-19. TCRdb re-derived calls from the 5' RACE reads in MiXCR, one entry per CDR3 protein. This sample has under 70,000 distinct CDR3 sequences, with about a tenth found just once. Sequencing was done on a sample of PBMCs or a T cell subset sorted from them (not recorded which). Source of these receptors: a man between 18 and 35 years old who had mild COVID-19 (a few samples of this study predate the infection). Cell type and time point are not known.

The table lists this clonotype with many counts. The genes are TRBV25-1 and TRBJ2-5, with TRBD1 matching over 10 bases. Per germline, CDR1 MGHDK and CDR2 SYGVNS. V lost 5 bases to trimming and J lost 4 bases; unmatched junction nucleotides: 7. CDR3 length: 15 residues. The DNA for the CDR3 is TGTGCCAGCAGTCAGCCGACAGGGGGCGGAGAGACCCAGTACTTC. Translation: CASSQPTGGGETQYF.

This clonotype was recorded a few times. The CDR3 nucleotides are TGTGCCAGCAGCCAATACCGGGATCAGCCCCAGCATTTT. This gives the protein CASSQYRDQPQHF. J is TRBJ1-5 and V is TRBV7-3; no reliable D call. V lost 5 bases, J lost 5 bases, and 10 bases lay in between. This CDR3 region has 13 residues. Germline V gene lookup returns CDR1 SGHTA and CDR2 FQGTGA. The variable domain in full, completed from reference TRBV7-3 and TRBJ1-5, reads GAGVSQTPSNKVTEKGKYVELRCDPISGHTALYWYRQSLGQGPEFLIYFQGTGAADDSGLPNDRFFAVRPEGSVSTLKIQRTERGDSAVYLCASSQYRDQPQHFGDGTRLSIL.

This clonotype was detected only a few times. The chain carries TRBV11-2 and TRBJ1-2, with D maybe TRBD1 (5 bases). Trimming shortened V by 2 bases and J by 4 bases, and 11 bases separated the two germline ends. The CDR3 consists of 14 residues. Germline V gene data show CDR1 as SGHAT and CDR2 as FQNNGV. The CDR3 reads CASSLQGRPYGYTF. The CDR3 bases are TGTGCCAGCAGCTTACAGGGACGTCCCTATGGCTACACCTTC.

This clonotype was detected a few times. This sequence joins TRBV18 and TRBJ1-6; D not resolved. The CDR3 is made up of 11 amino acids. Trimming left V 6 bases short and J 12 bases short, with 9 bases between. Germline V gene data show CDR1 as KGHSH and CDR2 as LQKENI. The CDR3 DNA reads TGTGCCAGCTCTGCTCGGGGACCCCTCCACTTT. It codes for CASSARGPLHF.

The count of this clonotype is one. This chain uses TRBV2 with TRBJ1-2; the D is unclear. Looked up from germline, CDR1 is SNHLY and CDR2 is FYNNEI. The CDR3 contains 12 residues. V was shortened by 8 bases and J by 2 bases, with 9 bases between the two germline ends. The CDR3 DNA follows: TGTGCCAGCGGTGCCGGGAACTATGGCTACACCTTC. This gives the protein CASGAGNYGYTF.

V and J are TRBV12-3 or TRBV12-4 and TRBJ2-3; 14 nucleotides match TRBD2. Unmatched junction bases numbered 10, after V lost 6 bases and J lost 2 bases. The CDR3 consists of 18 residues. CDR3 bases: TGTGCCAGCAGCCCAACCGGGACTAGCGGGGGCCCCACAGATACGCAGTATTTT. Translated, it gives CASSPTGTSGGPTDTQYF.

The chain carries TRBV3-1 and TRBJ2-1, with TRBD2 matching over 7 bases. The CDR3 is 15 amino acids. After removal of 3 bases from V and 7 bases from J, the junction contained 9 bases not matched to a gene. Germline lookup yields CDR1 LGHDT and CDR2 YNNKEL (reference sequence). CDR3: CASSQELRGWNEQFF. For the CDR3, the DNA is TGTGCCAGCAGCCAGGAGTTGCGGGGGTGGAATGAGCAGTTCTTC.

This clonotype was detected many times. The chain employs TRBV12-3 or TRBV12-4 and TRBJ2-5; 9 bases are a match to TRBD1. J gave up 5 bases and V 3 bases, and 4 bases lay outside the gene matches. The CDR3 loop spans 14 amino acids. The DNA of the CDR3 is TGTGCCAGCAGTTTCGGGACAGGGAAGGAGACCCAGTACTTC. It is translated as CASSFGTGKETQYF.

In its sample, this clonotype was seen a few times. The rearrangement joins TRBV19 to TRBJ1-1; no firm D call. CDR3 size: 13 residues. From germline, CDR1 is LNHDA and CDR2 SQIVND (reference sequence). V was cut by 6 bases and J by 1 base, with 9 bases left in between. CDR3 residues: CASSQTRNTEAFF. The CDR3 region has the DNA TGTGCCAGTAGCCAGACCAGGAACACTGAAGCTTTCTTT.

V and J are TRBV24-1 and TRBJ2-1; D call uncertain. The length of the CDR3 is 13 residues. CDR1 and CDR2 from the germline V gene are KGHDR and SFDVKD. Trimming pared 1 base from V and 6 bases from J, leaving 6 bases between. CDR3 residues: CATSDFFLNEQFF. As DNA, the CDR3 is TGTGCCACCAGTGATTTCTTCCTCAATGAGCAGTTCTTC.

J is TRBJ1-2 and V is TRBV21-1. TRBV21-1 is reported as a pseudogene. The CDR3 has 11 amino acids. As DNA, the CDR3 is TGTGCCAGCAGCGAGGCCGATGGCTACACCTTC. The encoded protein is CASSEADGYTF.

This clonotype was counted a few times. The chain has TRBV5-5 and TRBJ2-1; D uncertain. This CDR3 has 15 amino acids. Germline CDR1 and CDR2: SGHKS and YYEKEE (reference sequence). The V gene lost 0 bases and the J gene lost 2 bases, with 9 bases spanning the gap. The CDR3 DNA reads as TGTGCCAGCAGCTTGGGTCCTGCCACCTACAATGAGCAGTTCTTC. Its translation: CASSLGPATYNEQFF.

The genes are TRBV10-3 and TRBJ2-3, with 10 nucleotides matching TRBD1. Germline V CDR1 and CDR2: ENHRY, SYGVKD. This CDR3 spans 13 amino acids. The V gene end was trimmed by 10 bases and the J gene end by 3 bases; junction bases not matched to a gene: 4. CDR3 nucleotide sequence: TGTGCCACTCGGACAGGGGGAACAGATACGCAGTATTTT. Its protein product is CATRTGGTDTQYF.

The table lists this clonotype with a few counts. The CDR3 sequence: CASSLPGTFNEQFF. Written as DNA, the CDR3 is TGTGCCAGCAGCTTACCAGGAACCTTCAATGAGCAGTTCTTC. J is TRBJ2-1 and V is TRBV7-7, with D unclear. This CDR3 is built from 14 residues. V gave up 2 bases and J gave up 6 bases, with 11 bases separating them. Germline CDR1 and CDR2: SSHAT and FNYEAQ (reference sequence). The variable domain in full, with the rest retrieved from reference TRBV7-7 and TRBJ2-1, is GAGVSQSPRYKVTKRGQDVTLRCDPISSHATLYWYQQALGQGPEFLTYFNYEAQPDKSGLPSDRFSAERPEGSISTLTIQRTEQRDSAMYRCASSLPGTFNEQFFGPGTRLTVL.

The chain links TRBV6-2 or TRBV6-3 to TRBJ2-7; D gene ambiguous. Trimming pared 8 bases from V and 3 bases from J, leaving 17 bases between. CDR1 MNHEY and CDR2 SVGEGT come from the germline V gene. This CDR3 contains 14 residues. In DNA, the CDR3 is TGTGCCAGCGCTTCCCACGGGCCACGCTACGAGCAGTACTTC. Its translation: CASASHGPRYEQYF.

The chain employs TRBV4-1 and TRBJ2-2, with D possibly matching TRBD1 (6 bases). In germline, CDR1 is MGHRA, CDR2 YSYEKL. CDR3 length: 16 amino acids. V lost 2 bases and J lost 1, with 11 bases in between. CDR3 DNA sequence: TGCGCCAGCAGCCAACCCCCGGGACAGAACACCGGGGAGCTGTTTTTT. Protein product: CASSQPPGQNTGELFF.

The rearrangement links TRBV10-3 to TRBJ2-7, with a possible D match to TRBD1 (6 bases). Between the trimmed V and J ends, which lost 7 bases and 2 bases, there was a span of 12 bases. The CDR3 is 13 residues long. The V gene's germline CDR1 is ENHRY and CDR2 SYGVKD. The CDR3 loop reads CAIKGQGTYEQYV. CDR3 coding DNA: TGTGCCATCAAGGGGCAGGGGACCTACGAGCAGTACGTC.

This clonotype has only a few counts. The chain combines TRBV6-1 with TRBJ1-4; tentative D call: TRBD1 (5 bases). Germline V CDR1 and CDR2: MNHNS, SASEGT. Trimming took 6 bases from V and 6 from J, leaving 11 bases between them. CDR3 length: 13 residues. CDR3 bases: TGTGCCAGCAGGGTCCAGGGATATGAAAAACTGTTTTTT. Amino acids: CASRVQGYEKLFF.

Points on this clonotype: Its ends do not fully match the called genes, so a read error is possible. V usage is TRBV7-2 and J usage is TRBJ1-1, with TRBD1 identical over 9 bases. The V gene's germline CDR1 is SGHTA and CDR2 FQGNSA. CDR3 length equals 15 residues. CDR3 residues: CDSSPGTGFRAEAFF. For the CDR3, the DNA is TGTGACAGCAGCCCTGGGACAGGGTTTAGGGCTGAAGCTTTCTTT.

The chain combines TRBV5-1 with TRBJ2-5; perhaps TRBD2 as D (6 bases). Trimming left V 7 bases short and J 5 bases short, with 18 bases between. From germline, CDR1 is SGHRS and CDR2 YFSETQ. The CDR3 has 14 residues. As DNA, the CDR3 is TGCGCCAGCGCCCTTGGGGGGATGAGGGAGACCCAGTACTTC. Translation: CASALGGMRETQYF. The full variable domain, with the rest looked up from reference TRBV5-1 and TRBJ2-5, is KAGVTQTPRYLIKTRGQQVTLSCSPISGHRSVSWYQQTPGQGLQFLFEYFSETQRNKGNFPGRFSGRQFSNSRSEMNVSTLELGDSALYLCASALGGMRETQYFGPGTRLLVL.

The sample holds many counts of this clonotype. The chain links TRBV29-1 to TRBJ2-7, with 12 bases lining up with TRBD2. The CDR3 is made up of 18 amino acids. Germline V lookup: CDR1 SQVTM, CDR2 ANQGSEA. V shed 1 base and J 4 bases; nucleotides not matched to a gene: 14. DNA of the CDR3: TGCAGCGTTGAAGGGCGAACTAGCGGGGGGACCGAAGGGTACGAGCAGTACTTC. Protein product: CSVEGRTSGGTEGYEQYF.

The chain has TRBV24-1 and TRBJ2-2, with D perhaps given as TRBD1 or TRBD2 (6 bases each). Germline-derived CDR1 and CDR2 are KGHDR and SFDVKD. V was pared by 9 bases and J by 2 bases, with 15 bases between. The CDR3 extends over 15 amino acids. The CDR3 DNA follows: TGTGCCACCGCCGGGGGACATCATAACACCGGGGAGCTGTTTTTT. Protein sequence: CATAGGHHNTGELFF.

This clonotype was detected many times. The chain carries TRBV7-2 and TRBJ2-7, with 9 nucleotides matching TRBD2. This CDR3 has 16 amino acids. The V and J ends lost 1 base and 5 bases, in that order; junction bases with no gene match: 9. The germline CDR1 and CDR2 sequences are SGHTA and FQGNSA. The CDR3 coding sequence is TGTGCCAGCAGCTTAGAAGGCGGGGGGGCCGGTCACGAGCAGTACGTC. Translated, it gives CASSLEGGGAGHEQYV.

This clonotype has a handful of counts. The gene calls are TRBV7-3 and TRBJ2-2; D gene unclear. The V gene's germline CDR1 is SGHTA and CDR2 FQGTGA. This CDR3 contains 13 residues. The germline V and J ends were trimmed by 5 bases and 5 bases, with 9 bases remaining between them. CDR3 sequence reads: CASSPLMTGELFF. Here the CDR3 DNA reads TGTGCCAGCAGCCCGCTTATGACCGGGGAGCTGTTTTTT.

Ten or more counts support this clonotype. The rearrangement uses TRBV5-1 and TRBJ1-4; D call uncertain. Germline loops: CDR1 SGHRS, CDR2 YFSETQ. Trimming stripped 0 bases from V and 8 bases from J, with 20 bases between. The CDR3 totals 17 residues. The CDR3 region is CASSLGISTAPGEKLFF. CDR3 DNA sequence: TGCGCCAGCAGCTTGGGTATCTCGACGGCTCCCGGGGAAAAACTGTTTTTT.

The sample holds many counts of this clonotype. The J gene is TRBJ2-7, the V gene TRBV7-2; 7 nucleotides align to TRBD1. The V and J ends lost 4 bases and 3 bases, in that order; junction bases with no gene match: 6. This CDR3 spans 14 amino acids. Germline V lookup: CDR1 SGHTA, CDR2 FQGNSA. Written as DNA, the CDR3 is TGTGCCAGCAGCTCTAACCGGGACAGCTACGAGCAGTACTTC. This gives the protein CASSSNRDSYEQYF.

This clonotype has only a few counts. The V gene is TRBV28, the J gene TRBJ2-1; 8 bases match TRBD2. CDR1 and CDR2 (germline): MDHEN, SYDVKM. The CDR3 extends over 15 amino acids. Trimming cost V 3 bases and J 5 bases; bases outside gene matches: 6. The CDR3 protein is CASSLNRGGNNEQFF. CDR3 bases: TGTGCCAGCAGTTTGAATCGCGGGGGGAACAATGAGCAGTTCTTC.

The chain carries TRBV14 and TRBJ2-1; 11 bases are shared with TRBD2. The germline CDR1 and CDR2 sequences are SGHDN and FVKESK. V lost 4 bases to trimming and J lost 6 bases; unmatched junction nucleotides: 8. CDR3 length: 16 amino acids. The CDR3: CASSRGLLAGANEQFF. The CDR3 DNA reads TGTGCCAGCAGCCGAGGGTTACTAGCGGGGGCCAATGAGCAGTTCTTC.

As to this clonotype: At one end the junction does not follow the germline gene, possibly because of a read error. V is TRBV18 and J is TRBJ1-4; a possible D gene is TRBD1 (6 bases). This CDR3 spans 13 amino acids. Germline lookup yields CDR1 KGHSH and CDR2 LQKENI. This CDR3 reads CASSPQGFEKLFF. Here the CDR3 DNA reads TGTGCCAGCTCTCCACAGGGATTTGAAAAACTGTTTTTT.